Following are 9 T cell receptor beta chains from one sample sequenced in a study of T cell responses to AZD1222 COVID-19 vaccine. The protocol was immunoSEQ multiplex PCR, while the TCRdb copy is restricted to in-frame clones and leaves out a portion. In the table there are 110,000 or so clones, 75% to 90% of which are singletons. The sequencing used peripheral blood, collected 28 days after the second AZD1222 dose. Receptors were obtained from an adult who received the AZD1222 COVID-19 vaccine.

The chain joins TRBV4-3 to TRBJ2-3; D may be TRBD1 (7 bases). Germline CDR1 and CDR2: LGHNA and YSLEER. The CDR3 is 18 residues long. Between the trimmed V and J ends, which lost 1 base and 5 bases, there was a span of 22 bases. CDR3 sequence (DNA): TGCGCCAGCAGCCAAGTCCTGAAAAACAGGGGAGGAAGAGATACGCAGTATTTT. It specifies CASSQVLKNRGGRDTQYF.

The gene calls are TRBV19 and TRBJ1-4, with D maybe TRBD1 (6 bases). Looked up from germline, CDR1 is LNHDA and CDR2 is SQIVND (reference sequence). CDR3 length equals 15 residues. The V gene lost 4 bases and the J gene lost 1 base, with 10 bases spanning the gap. Written as DNA, the CDR3 is TGTGCCAGTAGTAATCAACAGGGAACTAATGAAAAACTGTTTTTT. Encoded protein: CASSNQQGTNEKLFF.

The CDR3 DNA follows: TGTGCCAGCAGCTCGCGGACAGGCCAAAATGAAAAACTGTTTTTT. Amino acid sequence: CASSSRTGQNEKLFF. J is TRBJ1-4 and V is TRBV7-9, with 7 bases identical to TRBD1. The J segment lost 5 bases and the V segment lost 4 bases, leaving 7 bases of the junction unmatched. The CDR3 has 15 amino acids. The germline V gene has CDR1 SEHNR and CDR2 FQNEAQ (reference sequence).

The chain is built from TRBV2 and TRBJ2-1, with a weak D call TRBD2 (6 bases). Germline values: CDR1 SNHLY, CDR2 FYNNEI. Trimming removed 9 bases from V and 4 bases from J, with 16 bases in between. CDR3 size: 14 residues. This CDR3 is CASVGSGLYNEQFF. CDR3 bases: TGTGCCAGTGTGGGTAGCGGATTATACAATGAGCAGTTCTTC.

The J gene is TRBJ2-1, the V gene TRBV6-2 or TRBV6-3, with D unresolved. The ends were cut back, 6 bases at V and 5 bases at J, with 11 bases in the middle. This CDR3 region has 13 residues. The V gene's germline CDR1 is MNHEY and CDR2 SVGEGT. The CDR3 DNA sequence: TGTGCCAGCAGCCCCCTCCCAGACAATGAGCAGTTCTTC. This translates into CASSPLPDNEQFF.

The chain links TRBV6-2 or TRBV6-3 to TRBJ2-1; 8 bases match TRBD2. In germline, CDR1 is MNHEY, CDR2 SVGEGT. CDR3 size: 15 residues. The V and J ends lost 6 bases and 0 bases, in that order; junction bases with no gene match: 4. In DNA, the CDR3 is TGTGCCAGCAGGCCTAGCGGGCACTCCTACAATGAGCAGTTCTTC. It codes for CASRPSGHSYNEQFF.

The V gene is TRBV10-3, the J gene TRBJ2-7; 7 bases agree with TRBD1. The germline V gene encodes CDR1 ENHRY and CDR2 SYGVKD. The CDR3 covers 14 residues. The J segment lost 0 bases and the V segment lost 5 bases, leaving 4 bases of the junction unmatched. The CDR3: CAISWTGVSYEQYF. DNA for the CDR3: TGTGCCATCAGTTGGACAGGCGTCTCCTACGAGCAGTACTTC.

The J gene is TRBJ2-1, the V gene TRBV7-2; D is perhaps TRBD2 (5 bases). CDR1 is SGHTA, CDR2 FQGNSA, per germline. Trimming left V 2 bases short and J 0 bases short, with 8 bases between. This CDR3 is 15 amino acids long. CDR3 bases: TGTGCCAGCAGCTTACAGCGGAGCTCCTACAATGAGCAGTTCTTC. Translating gives CASSLQRSSYNEQFF.

This sequence joins TRBV4-1 and TRBJ2-7; 7 bases map to TRBD1. With 0 bases clipped from V and 1 base from J, the junction kept 9 bases outside the gene matches. The CDR3 sequence is 17 residues long. Germline lookup yields CDR1 MGHRA and CDR2 YSYEKL. For the CDR3, the DNA is TGCGCCAGCAGCCAAGATGTCTACAGGGGTGGGTCCTACGAGCAGTACTTC. Translation: CASSQDVYRGGSYEQYF.